These 5 T cell receptor beta chains share one sample of origin, sequenced in a study of beta chain features in type 1 diabetes. As every portion of the isolated RNA was reverse transcribed, the sequencing read expressed TCRB transcripts. Measured with immunoSEQ multiplex PCR; TCRdb has only the in-frame clones, and not every one. This sample has over 40,000 clones; roughly 50% occur once, and the top ten carry around 0.25%. The sample comprised stem cell memory CD4+ T cells from blood. All receptors derive from a woman in her 30s in good health.

In this sample, this clone turned up a few times. V usage is TRBV2 and J usage is TRBJ1-4, with a possible D match to TRBD1 (6 bases). Trimming left V 5 bases short and J 4 bases short, with 8 bases between. The CDR3 covers 13 residues. CDR1 and CDR2 (germline): SNHLY, FYNNEI. The CDR3, as DNA: TGTGCCAGCAGTCGACAGGTTAATGAAAAACTGTTTTTT. Its translation is CASSRQVNEKLFF.

This clone was counted a few times. This chain connects TRBV27 to TRBJ2-5, with 9 bases fitting TRBD1. The CDR3 loop spans 12 amino acids. Germline V lookup: CDR1 MNHEY, CDR2 SMNVEV (reference sequence). V dropped 7 bases and J dropped 5; count of bases not matched to a gene: 2. The CDR3 DNA follows: TGTGCCAGCATGGGACAGGGCGAGACCCAGTACTTC. It translates to CASMGQGETQYF.

This clone showed up just a few times. The chain has TRBV4-3 and TRBJ2-3; D is unclear. Trimming cost V 1 base and J 9 bases, with 8 bases left between them. Germline assignment: CDR1 LGHNA and CDR2 YSLEER. The CDR3 is 12 residues long. This CDR3 reads CASSQGVNTQYF. CDR3 DNA: TGCGCCAGCAGCCAAGGAGTGAACACGCAGTATTTT.

The chain's CDR3 is CASSANPLGTGSSYEQYF. The DNA of the CDR3 is TGTGCCAGCAGTGCGAACCCGCTAGGGACAGGGAGCTCCTACGAGCAGTACTTC. The genes are TRBV28 and TRBJ2-7; 9 bases match TRBD1. CDR3 length: 18 residues. Germline values: CDR1 MDHEN, CDR2 SYDVKM. V was pared by 5 bases and J by 0 bases, with 14 bases of the junction left unmatched.

The V and J genes are TRBV19 and TRBJ1-2; tentative D call: TRBD1 (6 bases). The CDR3 has 17 residues. CDR1 and CDR2 from the germline V gene are LNHDA and SQIVND (reference sequence). CDR3 loop: CVSAKGRGNGRGYGYTF. The CDR3 region has the DNA TGTGTCTCGGCGAAGGGCAGGGGAAACGGAAGAGGCTATGGCTACACCTTC.